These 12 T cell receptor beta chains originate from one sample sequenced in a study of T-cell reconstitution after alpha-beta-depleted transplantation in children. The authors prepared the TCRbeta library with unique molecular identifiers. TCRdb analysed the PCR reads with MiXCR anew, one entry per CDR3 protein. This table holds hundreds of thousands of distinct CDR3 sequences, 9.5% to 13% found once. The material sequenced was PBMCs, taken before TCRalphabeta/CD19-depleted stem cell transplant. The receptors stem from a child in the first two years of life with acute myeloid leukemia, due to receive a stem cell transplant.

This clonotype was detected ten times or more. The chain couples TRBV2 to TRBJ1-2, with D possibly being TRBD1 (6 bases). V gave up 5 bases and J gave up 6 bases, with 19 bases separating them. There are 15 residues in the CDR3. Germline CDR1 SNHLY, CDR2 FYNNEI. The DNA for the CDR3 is TGTGCCAGCAGTCTACTGGGGGGGGACAAGGATGGCTACACCTTC. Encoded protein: CASSLLGGDKDGYTF.

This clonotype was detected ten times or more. As DNA, the CDR3 is TGCGCCAGCACAGTCCTCGGCGACACCGGGGAGCTGTTTTTT. Its protein product is CASTVLGDTGELFF. The rearrangement links TRBV5-1 to TRBJ2-2; D not certain. Germline V lookup: CDR1 SGHRS, CDR2 YFSETQ. Trimming took 6 bases from V and 3 from J, leaving 12 bases between them. CDR3 size: 14 residues.

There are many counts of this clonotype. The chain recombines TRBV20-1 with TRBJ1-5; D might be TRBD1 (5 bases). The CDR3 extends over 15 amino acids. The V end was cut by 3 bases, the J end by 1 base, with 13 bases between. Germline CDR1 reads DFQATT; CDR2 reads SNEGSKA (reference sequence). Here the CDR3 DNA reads TGCAGTGCTAGGAGGGGATTACAGAGCAATCAGCCCCAGCATTTT. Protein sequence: CSARRGLQSNQPQHF.

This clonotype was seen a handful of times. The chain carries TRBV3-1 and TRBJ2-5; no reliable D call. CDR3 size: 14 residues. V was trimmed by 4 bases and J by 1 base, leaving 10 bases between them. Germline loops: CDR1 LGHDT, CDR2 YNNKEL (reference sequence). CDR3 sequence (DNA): TGTGCCAGCAGCCGAGGTGAAGCCCAAGAGACCCAGTACTTC. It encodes CASSRGEAQETQYF.

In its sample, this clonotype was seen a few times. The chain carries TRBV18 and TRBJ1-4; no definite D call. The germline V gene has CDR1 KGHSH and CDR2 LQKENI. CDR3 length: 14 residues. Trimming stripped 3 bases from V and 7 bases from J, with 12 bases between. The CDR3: CASSPSRDGEKLFF. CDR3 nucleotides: TGTGCCAGCTCACCTTCCCGGGATGGTGAAAAACTGTTTTTT.

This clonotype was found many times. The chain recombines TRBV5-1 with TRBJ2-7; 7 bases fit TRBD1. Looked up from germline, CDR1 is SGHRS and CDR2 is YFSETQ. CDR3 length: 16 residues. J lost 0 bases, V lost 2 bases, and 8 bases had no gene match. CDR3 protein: CASSFSTGVSSYEQYF. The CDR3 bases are TGCGCCAGCAGCTTCTCTACAGGGGTGAGCTCCTACGAGCAGTACTTC.

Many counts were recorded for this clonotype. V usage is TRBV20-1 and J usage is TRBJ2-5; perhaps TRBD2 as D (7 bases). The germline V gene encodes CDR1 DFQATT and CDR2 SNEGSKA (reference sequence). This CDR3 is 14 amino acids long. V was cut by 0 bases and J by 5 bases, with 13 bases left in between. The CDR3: CSARDVGGRETQYF. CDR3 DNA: TGCAGTGCTAGAGATGTGGGGGGGCGCGAGACCCAGTACTTC.

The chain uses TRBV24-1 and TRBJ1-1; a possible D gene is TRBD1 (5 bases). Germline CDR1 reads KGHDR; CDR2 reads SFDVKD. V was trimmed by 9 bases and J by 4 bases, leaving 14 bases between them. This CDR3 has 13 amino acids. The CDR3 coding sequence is TGTGCCACCGGGAGGGGTGTGACCACTGAAGCTTTCTTT. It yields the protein CATGRGVTTEAFF.

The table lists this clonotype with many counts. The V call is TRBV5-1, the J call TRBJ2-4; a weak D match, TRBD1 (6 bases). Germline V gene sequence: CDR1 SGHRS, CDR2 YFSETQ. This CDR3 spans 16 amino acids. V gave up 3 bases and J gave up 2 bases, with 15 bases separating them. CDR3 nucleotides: TGCGCCAGCAGCTACTCAGGGGTCGGGCCCAAAAACATTCAGTACTTC. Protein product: CASSYSGVGPKNIQYF.

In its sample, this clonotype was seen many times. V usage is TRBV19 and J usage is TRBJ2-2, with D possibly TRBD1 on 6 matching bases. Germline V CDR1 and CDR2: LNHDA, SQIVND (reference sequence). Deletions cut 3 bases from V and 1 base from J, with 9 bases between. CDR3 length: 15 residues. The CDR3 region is CASSIPGQNTGELFF. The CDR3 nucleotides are TGTGCCAGTAGTATTCCGGGACAGAACACCGGGGAGCTGTTTTTT.

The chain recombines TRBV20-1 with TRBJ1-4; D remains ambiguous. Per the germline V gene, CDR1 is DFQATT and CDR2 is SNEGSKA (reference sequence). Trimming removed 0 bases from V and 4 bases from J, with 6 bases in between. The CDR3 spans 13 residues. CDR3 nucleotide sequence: TGCAGTGCTAGAGAGGGGAATAATGAAAAACTGTTTTTT. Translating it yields CSAREGNNEKLFF.

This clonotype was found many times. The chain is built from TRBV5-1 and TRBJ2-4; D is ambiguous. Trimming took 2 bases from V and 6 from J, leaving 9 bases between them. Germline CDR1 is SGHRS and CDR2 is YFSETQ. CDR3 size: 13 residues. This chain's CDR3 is CASSFNGPNIQYF. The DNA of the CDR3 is TGCGCCAGCAGCTTTAACGGGCCAAACATTCAGTACTTC.